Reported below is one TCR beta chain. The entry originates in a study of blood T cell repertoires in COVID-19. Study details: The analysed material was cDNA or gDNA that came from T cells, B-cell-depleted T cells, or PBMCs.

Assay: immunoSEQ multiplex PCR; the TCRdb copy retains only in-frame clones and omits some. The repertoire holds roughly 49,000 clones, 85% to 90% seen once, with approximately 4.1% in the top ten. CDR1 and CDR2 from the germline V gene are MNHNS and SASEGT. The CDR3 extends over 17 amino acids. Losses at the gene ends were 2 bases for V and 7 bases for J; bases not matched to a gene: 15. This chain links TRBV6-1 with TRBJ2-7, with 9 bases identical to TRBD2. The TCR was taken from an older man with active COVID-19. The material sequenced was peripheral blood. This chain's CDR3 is CASSESGLAGGRLEQYF. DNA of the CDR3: TGTGCCAGCAGTGAATCGGGACTAGCTGGAGGTAGATTAGAGCAGTACTTC.